This T cell receptor (beta chain) was captured in a study of T cell repertoires in cytomegalovirus infection. TCRdb passed the reads through MiXCR, listing each CDR3 protein once. The repertoire consists of approximately 120,000 distinct CDR3 sequences, with roughly 30% occurring once and the leading ten covering roughly 81%. The V gene's germline CDR1 is MNHEY and CDR2 SMNVEV (reference sequence). The CDR3 covers 14 residues. Note on this clonotype: As yet, its antigen is unknown. The junction departs from the called germline gene at one end, perhaps through a read error.

The material sequenced was CD8+ T cells from cultured PBMCs, taken from culture after CMV antigen stimulation. The gene calls are TRBV27 and TRBJ1-3; D remains unclear. The clonotype originates from a human donor in good health (CMV status not recorded). Some clones in this sample may be carry-over from other donors' samples. The CDR3 loop reads CASSHSVTGNTIYF. The CDR3 coding sequence is TGTGCCAGCAGCCACTCAGTGACTGGAAATACCATATATTTT.